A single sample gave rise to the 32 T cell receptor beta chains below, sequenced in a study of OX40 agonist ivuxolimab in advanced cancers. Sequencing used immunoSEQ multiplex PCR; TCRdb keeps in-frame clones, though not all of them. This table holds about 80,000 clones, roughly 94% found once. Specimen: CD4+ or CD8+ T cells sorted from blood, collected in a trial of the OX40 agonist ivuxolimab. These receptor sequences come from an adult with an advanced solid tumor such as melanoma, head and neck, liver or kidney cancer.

CDR3: CASSPLILATNEKLFF. CDR3 bases: TGCGCCAGCAGCCCATTAATACTAGCAACTAATGAAAAACTGTTTTTT. The chain recombines TRBV4-1 with TRBJ1-4; D gene unclear. In germline, CDR1 is MGHRA, CDR2 YSYEKL. The CDR3 runs to 16 residues. V was cut by 4 bases and J by 0 bases, with 12 bases left in between.

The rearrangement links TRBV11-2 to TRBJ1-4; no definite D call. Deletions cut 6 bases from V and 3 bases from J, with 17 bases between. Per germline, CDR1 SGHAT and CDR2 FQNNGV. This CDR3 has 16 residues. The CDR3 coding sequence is TGTGCCAGCAGTCCACGATATAGGACGTCTAATGAAAAACTGTTTTTT. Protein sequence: CASSPRYRTSNEKLFF. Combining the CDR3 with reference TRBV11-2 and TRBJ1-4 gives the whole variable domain EAGVAQSPRYKIIEKRQSVAFWCNPISGHATLYWYQQILGQGPKLLIQFQNNGVVDDSQLPKDRFSAERLKGVDSTLKIQPAKLEDSAVYLCASSPRYRTSNEKLFFGSGTQLSVL.

The CDR3 reads CASSAGVGEQYF. The CDR3 DNA follows: TGTGCCAGCAGCGCGGGAGTGGGGGAGCAGTACTTC. The chain employs TRBV27 and TRBJ2-7, with 7 positions matching TRBD2. The CDR3 runs to 12 residues. J lost 7 bases, V lost 6 bases, and 6 bases had no gene match. CDR1 MNHEY and CDR2 SMNVEV come from the germline V gene (reference sequence).

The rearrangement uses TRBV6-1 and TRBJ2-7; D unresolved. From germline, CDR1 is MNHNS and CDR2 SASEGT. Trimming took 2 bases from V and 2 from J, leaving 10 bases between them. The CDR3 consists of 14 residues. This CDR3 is CASSEIVLTYEQYF. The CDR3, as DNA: TGTGCCAGCAGTGAAATAGTCCTTACCTACGAGCAGTACTTC.

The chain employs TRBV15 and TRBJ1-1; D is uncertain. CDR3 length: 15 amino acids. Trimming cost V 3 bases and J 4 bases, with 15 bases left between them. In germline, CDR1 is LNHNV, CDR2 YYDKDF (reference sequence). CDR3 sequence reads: CATSSGHSLGTEAFF. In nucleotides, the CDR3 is TGTGCCACCAGCAGCGGGCACTCTCTGGGCACTGAAGCTTTCTTT.

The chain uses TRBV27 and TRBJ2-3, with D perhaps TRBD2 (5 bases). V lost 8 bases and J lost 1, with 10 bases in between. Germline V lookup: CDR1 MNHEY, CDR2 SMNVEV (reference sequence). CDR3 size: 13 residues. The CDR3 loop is CASGSRGTDTQYF. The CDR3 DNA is TGTGCCAGCGGGAGCCGGGGCACAGATACGCAGTATTTT.

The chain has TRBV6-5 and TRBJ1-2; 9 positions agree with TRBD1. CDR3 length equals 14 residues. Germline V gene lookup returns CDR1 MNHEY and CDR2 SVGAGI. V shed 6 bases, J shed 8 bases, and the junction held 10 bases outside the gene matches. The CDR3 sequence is CASSWDRVALGYTF. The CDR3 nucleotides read TGTGCCAGCAGCTGGGACAGGGTGGCTCTAGGCTACACCTTC.

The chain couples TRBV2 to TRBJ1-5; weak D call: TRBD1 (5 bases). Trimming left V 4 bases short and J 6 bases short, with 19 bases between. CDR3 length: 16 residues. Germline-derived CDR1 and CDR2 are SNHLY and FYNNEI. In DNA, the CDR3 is TGTGCCAGCAGTGGGATCCCACCCCTGAGGGGTCAGCCCCAGCATTTT. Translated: CASSGIPPLRGQPQHF.

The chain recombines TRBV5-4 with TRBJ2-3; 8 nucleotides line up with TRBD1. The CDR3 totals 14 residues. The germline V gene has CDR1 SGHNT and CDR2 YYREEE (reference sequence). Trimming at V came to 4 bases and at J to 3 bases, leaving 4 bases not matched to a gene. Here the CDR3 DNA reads TGTGCCAGCAGCGGCGACAGGGGTACAGATACGCAGTATTTT. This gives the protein CASSGDRGTDTQYF.

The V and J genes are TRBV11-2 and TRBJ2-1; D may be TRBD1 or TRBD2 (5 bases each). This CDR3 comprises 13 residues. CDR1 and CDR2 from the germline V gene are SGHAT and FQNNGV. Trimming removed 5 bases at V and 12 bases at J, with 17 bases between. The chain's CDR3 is CASSQGRSRGQFF. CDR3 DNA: TGTGCCAGCAGCCAGGGCCGTTCCCGGGGGCAGTTCTTC.

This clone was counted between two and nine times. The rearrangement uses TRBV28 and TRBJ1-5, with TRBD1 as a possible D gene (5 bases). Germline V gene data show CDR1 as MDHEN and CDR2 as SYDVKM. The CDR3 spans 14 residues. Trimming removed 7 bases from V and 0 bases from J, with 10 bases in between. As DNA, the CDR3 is TGTGCCAGCATTCTTACAGGTAGCAATCAGCCCCAGCATTTT. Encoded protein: CASILTGSNQPQHF.

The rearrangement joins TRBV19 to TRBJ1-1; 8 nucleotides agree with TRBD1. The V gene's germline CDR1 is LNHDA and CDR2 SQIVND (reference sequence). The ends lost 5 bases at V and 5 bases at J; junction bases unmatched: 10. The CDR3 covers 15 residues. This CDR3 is CASSPWTGLKTEAFF. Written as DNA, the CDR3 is TGTGCCAGTAGTCCCTGGACAGGGTTAAAGACTGAAGCTTTCTTT.

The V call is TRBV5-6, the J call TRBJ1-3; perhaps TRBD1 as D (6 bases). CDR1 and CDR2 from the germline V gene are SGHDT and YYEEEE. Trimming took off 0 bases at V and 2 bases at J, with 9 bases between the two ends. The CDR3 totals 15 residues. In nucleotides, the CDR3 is TGTGCCAGCAGCTTGGTACAGGGTACTGGAAACACCATATATTTT. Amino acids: CASSLVQGTGNTIYF.

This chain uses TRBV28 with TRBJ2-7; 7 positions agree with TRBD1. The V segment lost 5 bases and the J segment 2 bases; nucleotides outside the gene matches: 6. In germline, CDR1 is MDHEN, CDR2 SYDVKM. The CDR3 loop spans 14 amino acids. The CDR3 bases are TGTGCCAGCAGTGCCGACAGGGCCACCTACGAGCAGTACTTC. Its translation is CASSADRATYEQYF.

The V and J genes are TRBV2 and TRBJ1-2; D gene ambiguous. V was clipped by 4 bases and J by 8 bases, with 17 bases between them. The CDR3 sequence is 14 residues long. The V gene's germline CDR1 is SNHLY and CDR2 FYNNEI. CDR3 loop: CASSGRFAQRGYTF. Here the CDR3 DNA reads TGTGCCAGCAGTGGACGGTTTGCTCAAAGGGGCTACACCTTC.

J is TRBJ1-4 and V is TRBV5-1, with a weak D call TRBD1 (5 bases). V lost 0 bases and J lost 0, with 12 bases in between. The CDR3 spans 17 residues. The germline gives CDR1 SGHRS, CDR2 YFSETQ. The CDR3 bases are TGCGCCAGCAGCTTGGTCTTTACAGGTGCAACTAATGAAAAACTGTTTTTT. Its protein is CASSLVFTGATNEKLFF.

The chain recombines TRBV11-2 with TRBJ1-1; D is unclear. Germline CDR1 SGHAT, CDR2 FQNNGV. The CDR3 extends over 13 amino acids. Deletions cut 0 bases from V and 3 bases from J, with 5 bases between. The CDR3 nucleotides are TGTGCCAGCAGCTTAGAACGGGACACTGAAGCTTTCTTT. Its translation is CASSLERDTEAFF.

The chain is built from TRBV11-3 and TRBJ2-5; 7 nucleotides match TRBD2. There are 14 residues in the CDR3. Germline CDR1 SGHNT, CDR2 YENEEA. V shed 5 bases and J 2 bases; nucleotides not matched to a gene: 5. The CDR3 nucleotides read TGTGCCAGCAGCCCATGGGGGGGTCAAGAGACCCAGTACTTC. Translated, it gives CASSPWGGQETQYF.

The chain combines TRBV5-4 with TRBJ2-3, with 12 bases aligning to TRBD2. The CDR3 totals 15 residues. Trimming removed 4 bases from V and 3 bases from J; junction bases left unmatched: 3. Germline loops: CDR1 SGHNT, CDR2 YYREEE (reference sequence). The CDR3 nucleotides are TGTGCCAGCAGCCCAGGACTAGCGGGAACAGATACGCAGTATTTT. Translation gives CASSPGLAGTDTQYF.

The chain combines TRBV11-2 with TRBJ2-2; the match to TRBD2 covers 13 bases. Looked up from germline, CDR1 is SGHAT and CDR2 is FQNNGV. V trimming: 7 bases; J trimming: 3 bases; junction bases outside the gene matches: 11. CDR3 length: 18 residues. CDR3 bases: TGTGCCAGCATTAAAAGGACTAGCGGGAGACGGTACACCGGGGAGCTGTTTTTT. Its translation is CASIKRTSGRRYTGELFF. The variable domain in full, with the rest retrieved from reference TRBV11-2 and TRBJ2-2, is EAGVAQSPRYKIIEKRQSVAFWCNPISGHATLYWYQQILGQGPKLLIQFQNNGVVDDSQLPKDRFSAERLKGVDSTLKIQPAKLEDSAVYLCASIKRTSGRRYTGELFFGEGSRLTVL.

This CDR3 reads CSVKRQGAPYEQYF. CDR3 nucleotide sequence: TGCAGCGTAAAAAGACAGGGGGCCCCATACGAGCAGTACTTC. The V and J genes are TRBV29-1 and TRBJ2-7; 10 bases are a match to TRBD1. Looked up from germline, CDR1 is SQVTM and CDR2 is ANQGSEA. The CDR3 consists of 14 residues. The V gene end was trimmed by 6 bases and the J gene end by 4 bases; junction bases not matched to a gene: 9.

The CDR3 sequence is CASSLANTYTGELFF. In DNA form, the CDR3 reads TGTGCCAGCAGCTTGGCCAACACCTACACCGGGGAGCTGTTTTTT. V usage is TRBV5-5 and J usage is TRBJ2-2; no firm D call. Trimming pared 0 bases from V and 3 bases from J, leaving 9 bases between. Germline V lookup: CDR1 SGHKS, CDR2 YYEKEE (reference sequence). CDR3 size: 15 residues.

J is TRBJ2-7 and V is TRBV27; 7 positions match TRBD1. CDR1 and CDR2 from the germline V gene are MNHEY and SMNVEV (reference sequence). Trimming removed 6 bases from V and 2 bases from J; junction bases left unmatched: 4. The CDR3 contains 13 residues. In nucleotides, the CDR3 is TGTGCCAGCAGGGGGGACAGTGCCTACGAGCAGTACTTC. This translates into CASRGDSAYEQYF.

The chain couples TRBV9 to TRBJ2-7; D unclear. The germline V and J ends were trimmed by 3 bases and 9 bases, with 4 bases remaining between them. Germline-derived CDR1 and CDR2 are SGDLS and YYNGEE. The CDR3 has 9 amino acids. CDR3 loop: CASSGTQYF. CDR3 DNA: TGTGCCAGCAGCGGGACGCAGTACTTC.

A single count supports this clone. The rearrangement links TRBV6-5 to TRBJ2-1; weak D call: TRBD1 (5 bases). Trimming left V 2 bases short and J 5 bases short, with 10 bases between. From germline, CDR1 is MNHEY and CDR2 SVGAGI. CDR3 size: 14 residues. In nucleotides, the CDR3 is TGTGCCAGCAGTTACCGGACACGAGACAATGAGCAGTTCTTC. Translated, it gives CASSYRTRDNEQFF.

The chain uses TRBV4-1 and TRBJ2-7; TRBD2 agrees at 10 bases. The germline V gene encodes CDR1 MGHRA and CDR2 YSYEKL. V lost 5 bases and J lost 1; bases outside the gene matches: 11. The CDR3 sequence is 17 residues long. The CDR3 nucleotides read TGCGCCAGCAGCGGGCTAGCGGGAGACCAGTTGTCCTACGAGCAGTACTTC. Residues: CASSGLAGDQLSYEQYF.

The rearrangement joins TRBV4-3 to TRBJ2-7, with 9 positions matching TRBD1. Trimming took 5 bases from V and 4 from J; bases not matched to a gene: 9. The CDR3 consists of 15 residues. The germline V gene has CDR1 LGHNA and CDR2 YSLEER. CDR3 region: CASSVSGTGKYEQYF. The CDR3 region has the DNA TGCGCCAGCAGCGTAAGTGGGACAGGGAAATACGAGCAGTACTTC.

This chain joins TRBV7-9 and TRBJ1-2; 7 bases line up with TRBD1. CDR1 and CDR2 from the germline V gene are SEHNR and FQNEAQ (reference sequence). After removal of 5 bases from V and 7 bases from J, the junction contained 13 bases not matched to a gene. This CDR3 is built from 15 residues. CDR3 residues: CASSAMGQRPGGYTF. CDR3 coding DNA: TGTGCCAGCAGCGCGATGGGACAGCGTCCGGGTGGCTACACCTTC.

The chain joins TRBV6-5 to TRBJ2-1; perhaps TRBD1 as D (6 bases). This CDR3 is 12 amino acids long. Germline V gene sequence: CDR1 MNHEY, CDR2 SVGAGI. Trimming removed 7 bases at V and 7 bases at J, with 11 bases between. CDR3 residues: CASMGADNEQFF. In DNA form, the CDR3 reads TGTGCCAGCATGGGGGCGGATAATGAGCAGTTCTTC.

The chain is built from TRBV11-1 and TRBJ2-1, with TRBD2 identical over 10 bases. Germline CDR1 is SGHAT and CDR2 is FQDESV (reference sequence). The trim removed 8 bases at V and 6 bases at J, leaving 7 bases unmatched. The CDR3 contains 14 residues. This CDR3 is CASRLAGETNEQFF. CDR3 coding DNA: TGTGCCAGCCGGCTAGCGGGAGAAACCAATGAGCAGTTCTTC. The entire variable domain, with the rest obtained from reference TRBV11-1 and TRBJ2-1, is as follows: EAEVAQSPRYKITEKSQAVAFWCDPISGHATLYWYRQILGQGPELLVQFQDESVVDDSQLPKDRFSAERLKGVDSTLKIQPAELGDSAMYLCASRLAGETNEQFFGPGTRLTVL.

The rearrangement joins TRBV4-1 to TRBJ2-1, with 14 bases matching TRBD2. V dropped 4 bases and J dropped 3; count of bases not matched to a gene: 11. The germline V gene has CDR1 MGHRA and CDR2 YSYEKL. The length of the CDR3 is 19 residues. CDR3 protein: CASSRGLAGAGSLYNEQFF. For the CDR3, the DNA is TGCGCCAGCAGCCGGGGACTAGCGGGAGCCGGTTCTCTCTACAATGAGCAGTTCTTC.

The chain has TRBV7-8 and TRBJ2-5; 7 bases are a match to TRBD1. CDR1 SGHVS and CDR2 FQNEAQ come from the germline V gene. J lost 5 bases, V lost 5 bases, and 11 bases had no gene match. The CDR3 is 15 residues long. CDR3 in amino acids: CASSPPGGDPETQYF. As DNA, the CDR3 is TGTGCCAGCAGCCCCCCAGGGGGTGATCCGGAGACCCAGTACTTC.